This note documents a single T cell receptor (beta chain) sequence. This clonotype was detected only a few times. This clone's antigen is unknown. There are no base qualities to consult, and no much larger clone falls within one base. The roughly 38 donors, aged roughly 6 to 95 years, were systemically healthy Caucasian individuals from Russia. Around 10 milliliters of peripheral blood were drawn from each donor into EDTA-treated Vacutainer tubes. Ficoll-Paque density-gradient centrifugation was used to isolate PBMCs, with at least 6.5 million per sample. Total RNA was extracted from PBMCs with Trizol reagent, with at least 5 micrograms obtained per sample. The percentages of naive CD45RAhigh/CD27high T cells were determined by flow cytometry on a PBMC aliquot from every donor. These data belong to a study of blood T cells in healthy people across ages (dated by TCRdb to the mid-2010s). Context from the whole study: In model experiments, roughly one uniquely barcoded TCR beta cDNA molecule per two T cells was captured by template switching. Two additional independent replicas of 1 million unique cDNA reads from the same blood draw were analyzed for two donors (one aged 18 to 30 and one aged 80 or older). Donors were grouped into four age groups: young (average 16 years), middle-aged (39), aged (roughly 62) and long-lived (approximately 82). To avoid experimental bias, donors of different ages were randomly spread across the sequencing lanes. Age-related changes in TCR beta repertoire diversity were measured in the study by deep sequencing normalized with unique cDNA molecular identifiers.

The library was prepared using 5' RACE. The sequencer listed for this sample is Illumina HiSeq 2500. The second PCR ran for about 6 to 12 cycles and used a J-beta primer mix along with a sample-barcoded 5' primer. A unique molecular identifier was introduced onto each TCR beta cDNA molecule by a template-switch 5' adaptor carrying 12 random nucleotides. Each sample yielded at least 2.5 million CDR3-containing paired-end reads. The Mint cDNA synthesis kit, primed by a TRBC-specific oligonucleotide, was used to synthesize first-strand cDNA from all RNA. All cDNA was treated with uracil-DNA glycosylase and then went through a first 18-cycle PCR with the universal primers M1SS and BC2_uni_R. Processing in the source paper ran as follows. For normalization, 1 million high-quality reads, each with a distinct molecular identifier, were randomly selected from each sample. Instead of being binned into consensus sequences, reads with shared molecular identifiers were discarded. MiTCR, set to a Q25 quality threshold and the strictest error-elimination algorithm, was used for CDR3 identification, clonotype clustering and error correction. A nonparametric unseen species model with Euler transformation was used to estimate lower-bound total TCR beta diversity. TCRdb's own reprocessing of the public reads used fastp at Q25 and MiXCR and kept productive beta chains. CDR3 protein sequences are deduplicated, and each keeps its most common genes and DNA. These V and J calls are TCRdb output, not the study's own analysis. In this sample the table shows about 760,000 distinct CDR3 sequences, around 50% of which occur a single time. The ten largest make up 20% to 30% of the sample.

The V end loses 0 bases and the J end loses 2 bases, and a stretch of 16 bases separates them. As encoded in the germline V gene, CDR1 is SGHRS while CDR2 is YFSETQ. The CDR3 measures 17 amino acids from cysteine to phenylalanine. Just the 51-base CDR3 DNA is kept, in frame starting at base 1. Results and caveats for the whole study, not just this receptor: Estimates of total diversity from one million sequenced T cells were regarded as lower bounds and underestimates. There was a strong correlation between observed TCR beta diversity and the percentage of naive T cells measured by flow cytometry. Because the CMV infection status of the donors was unknown, age-related changes in expanded clonotypes may potentially have been confounded. The long-lived group showed more naive CD4+ T cells, fewer expanded clones and increased TCR diversity than the aged group, suggesting age selection. Bulk unsorted PBMC profiling prevented conclusive comparison of naive and antigen-experienced compartments. Observed TCR beta diversity per million T cells fell roughly linearly with age, and a significant reduction was already apparent by age around 40.

The V gene is TRBV5-1 and the J gene is TRBJ2-3, and TRBD2 may be the D gene, going by 6 matching bases. Sequencing used blood. The sequence was obtained from a man aged 40-50 years in good health. CDR3 region: CASSLDSGSQITDTQYF. In nucleotides, the sequence is TGCGCCAGCAGCTTGGATAGCGGCTCTCAAATCACAGATACGCAGTATTTT.